This TCR beta chain was recorded in a study of cytomegalovirus exposure and HLA in healthy donors (dated by TCRdb to between 2016 and 2019). Background for the entire study: An earlier analysis of roughly 500 of the donors reported roughly 300 Gb of sequence data and around 120 million unique TCR beta sequences obtained from about 179 million T cells. Around 330 gigabases of sequencing data and tens of millions of unique TCR sequences made up an early release that covered approximately 620 HLA-typed donors. Of the roughly 400 genotyped donors, approximately 83% fell in the genetic ancestry cluster associated with self-reported Caucasian donors. The aim of the study was to test whether cataloging public T cell receptors could identify signatures of past pathogen exposure. The T cell repertoires of about 700 subjects were profiled by immunosequencing and related to cytomegalovirus serostatus. A separate validation cohort of 100 to 150 different subjects was used in addition to the roughly 670-subject first cohort. High-throughput TCR immunosequencing, statistical association of individual TCRs with disease status, and machine learning were combined to predict cytomegalovirus infection status. A later analysis re-analyzed previously published TCR beta repertoires from roughly 630 donors and added high-resolution HLA genotyping to study TCR occurrence patterns. Rather than using new phenotypic data, the later analysis identified candidate immune exposures from TCR beta sequences and from how often those sequences occurred across donors. In an earlier analysis of 500 to 650 of the donors, high-throughput TCR beta sequencing was used to judge whether each TCR beta V gene segment behaved as functional or pseudogenic. Donor age, sex, ethnicity and CMV serostatus were compiled together with the repertoire data. In a later genetic analysis, genome-wide SNP genotypes for about 55% of the roughly 700 donors were used, and that subset was treated as a discovery cohort. All discovery cohort repertoires had been generated using a single sequencing platform. HLA typing covered class I and class II loci at four-digit resolution. Typing coverage varied by locus: roughly 629-630 donors for A, B, C, DRB1 and DQB1; approximately 500 for DQA1; over 600 for DPA1; fewer than 480 for DPB1. Because of strong linkage in the cohort, four or five DR-DQ haplotypes were treated as single units for association and clustering. On average, 235,054 unique TCR beta nucleotide sequences were sequenced per donor among about 400 genotyped donors of the cohort, with roughly 18% of those sequences being non-productive.

The cohort consisted of 600 to 700 healthy bone marrow donors. All cohort members were sampled while nominally healthy, although unrecorded immune exposures were likely present. The donor was CMV seronegative and belonged to the group of 320 or so seronegative cohort members. Every donor gave a peripheral blood sample, and the peripheral blood mononuclear cells from that sample were used for TCR beta sequencing. The Qiagen DNeasy Blood Extraction Kit was used to extract genomic DNA from the blood cell samples. Library creation used the immunoSEQ multiplex PCR assay. For the multiplex PCR, a mixture combining 60 forward primers for TCR Vbeta segments and 13 reverse primers for TCR Jbeta segments was used. The CDR3 region of rearranged TCR beta genes was amplified from genomic DNA with a multiplex PCR assay. On the Illumina HiSeq System, the amplified TCR beta libraries were sequenced as 87-base-pair reads. As for how the authors treated the data: A later analysis tallied tens of millions of unique TCR beta chains across the 610 or so repertoires, and approximately 12 million of those chains were shared by two or more donors. To remove PCR and sequencing errors, raw reads were error-corrected and collapsed into unique sequences using a nearest-neighbor algorithm that merged closely related sequences. CDR3 sequences were aligned to IMGT reference sequences to assign V, D and J gene segments. For a sequence to be retained, a match of at least six nucleotides to both a V gene segment and a J gene segment was required. A rearrangement counted as productive if the CDR3 had no stop codons and remained in frame with V and J, and every other rearrangement counted as non-productive. CDR3 was defined according to IMGT convention as the region running from the second conserved V-encoded cysteine to the conserved J-encoded phenylalanine. In an earlier analysis of approximately 500 of the donors, sequences lacking an unambiguous match to a single V gene segment were excluded. In an earlier analysis of 450 to 700 of the donors, V segments were called functional above 56.7% productive rearrangements and were called segregating when the between-donor standard deviation exceeded 5%. A statistical classification framework was developed to diagnose cytomegalovirus status using the catalog of TCR beta chain sequences. A later analysis assigned V and J genes by comparing TCR nucleotide sequences with IMGT/GENE-DB human TR gene sequences. In a later analysis, CDR3 sequences and most-parsimonious VDJ recombination scenarios were assigned using the TCRdist pipeline. In a later analysis, each TCR beta chain was defined by its CDR3 amino acid sequence together with its V-gene family, and reads lacking a unique V-gene family were excluded. To address suspected cross-contamination and a sequencing artifact, a later analysis removed around 590 highly shared, low-generation-probability nucleotide sequences. A later analysis calculated a clonal expansion index for each public chain from normalized within-repertoire ranks of inferred template counts. Generation probabilities in a later analysis came from a VDJ recombination model fitted to out-of-frame rearrangements, and those results were checked against IGoR. Hypergeometric tests were used in a later analysis to score TCR-TCR, TCR-HLA and TCR-CMV co-occurrence, with a repertoire-size bias correction applied to the TCR pairs. In a later analysis, false discovery rates were estimated by permuting HLA or CMV assignments 20 times. In a later analysis, co-occurring TCRs were grouped with DBSCAN, and TCRdist sequence similarity was added when clustering was performed within HLA-allele-positive subsets. Co-occurrence clustering excluded repertoires with fewer than 30,000 or more than 120,000 public chains, plus five with anomalous nucleotide sharing. The clones in this table, taken by TCRdb from immuneACCESS, are in-frame only. Not every clone is retained; where verified, under half of the shortfall comes from an unresolved V gene, and the cause of the rest is unknown. The V and J calls and clone size were taken over from that table, and D and trimming were inferred from the DNA. The table for this sample lists about 150,000 clones; 65% to 85% of them were counted only once. The ten largest clones add up to approximately 3.8% of the sample.

Study-wide findings and limitations: Roughly uniform sequencing depth across donors was assumed in presence/absence analyses, although this assumption may not hold. A later analysis associated about 17,000 TCR beta sequences with specific HLA alleles at a false discovery rate of 0.05. Correlated functional status among segregating V segments might reflect linkage disequilibrium, but an unknown experimental factor could not be ruled out. According to a later analysis, parvovirus B19, influenza, CMV and Epstein-Barr virus appeared linked to several top co-occurrence clusters. A cluster of highly shared sequence variants was judged likely to represent a technical artifact of the sequencing pipeline. A few of the identified cytomegalovirus-associated TCR beta chains were confirmed in vitro to be specific for cytomegalovirus antigens. A further reported finding was that TCR beta sequences accurately predicted the HLA-A and HLA-B alleles for most subjects in the first cohort. Most TCR sequences were observed very rarely across donors, whereas some public TCRs were present in many individuals. It was suggested by the authors that the approach could potentially be generalized to other disease states and immunological phenotypes. The classifier was reported to diagnose cytomegalovirus status with high specificity and sensitivity in both the original and validation cohorts. Because some donors lacked HLA typing at each locus, the association tests relied only on the typed subset. Because counts were too low, 15 to 20 rarely observed V segments, including chromosome 9 orphons, were excluded from the earlier analysis of under 650 of the donors. In a later analysis, HLA-associated TCR beta chains were found to be more clonally expanded and to have lower generation probabilities than equally common non-associated chains. When HLA alleles, especially DR and DQ, strongly co-occurred, TCR associations were difficult to assign to individual alleles. Immune exposure information for the cohort was limited to CMV serostatus. The cohort was sequenced for TCR beta chains only, and without alpha or paired-chain data the features that could be detected were limited. According to a later genetic analysis, donors in an Asian-associated ancestry cluster had fewer N-insertions in productive TCRs than the approximately 670-donor mean. An association between a missense DCLRE1C variant and V-gene and J-gene trimming of TCR beta chains was found in a later genetic analysis and replicated in an independent cohort. A later analysis found that TCR association rates varied across HLA loci, with DRB1 alleles showing the most associated TCRs and HLA-C alleles the fewest. A later analysis found that most CMV-associated TCR beta chains appeared HLA-restricted, with HLA associations seemingly driven largely by CMV exposure. In an earlier analysis of under 600 of the donors, most TCR beta V segments were observed in productive rearrangements about 87% or about 30% of the time, broadly matching IMGT annotations. The study listed 150 to 200 TCR beta chains as associated with cytomegalovirus.

A note on this clone: The antigen it recognizes is unknown. The input lacks base qualities; no much larger clone sits a single base away.

The sequencing sample was made of PBMCs. This receptor was taken from a male donor in good health and CMV-seronegative.

The CDR3 reads CAWSGVLPFNPNTGELFF. The sequenced DNA is TGTGCCTGGAGTGGCGTATTACCCTTCAATCCGAACACCGGGGAGCTGTTTTTT. The chain couples TRBV30 to TRBJ2-2, with the D gene not confidently named. From the cysteine through the phenylalanine, the CDR3 covers 18 amino acids. The kept DNA is CDR3 alone, 54 bases in frame from the first base. Reading the germline V gene (reference sequence) gives CDR1 GTSNPN and CDR2 SVGIG. Relative to germline, V is 1 base shorter and J is 0 bases shorter, with 18 bases between their ends.